The TCR beta chain under discussion was sequenced for a study of technical replicates of blood from a few donors (dated 2017 in TCRdb). The CDR3 covers 14 residues, taking in both the cysteine and the phenylalanine. CDR3 DNA is the only sequence kept; it has 42 bases, read in frame from the first base. As encoded in the germline V gene, CDR1 is KGHSH while CDR2 is LQKENI. V is cut by 6 bases and J by 3 bases, and the space between the germline ends is 15 bases. In the case of this clone: Its antigen target is currently unknown. Within one base of it there is no much larger clone, and no base qualities were kept.

The protocol used for the library was the immunoSEQ multiplex PCR assay. TCRdb carries this immuneACCESS record with in-frame sequences only. Its versions omit some clonotypes, under half of them owing to an unresolved V gene in the studies checked, with the rest unexplained. The table for this sample lists 55,000 to 75,000 clones; about 95% of them were counted only once. The ten largest account for 3% of the sample. The sequence links TRBV18 to TRBJ2-7; TRBD2 is perhaps the D gene, given 6 matching bases. This clonotype was sampled from a human donor in good health. Some clones in this sample may be carry-over from other donors' samples. The sample was PBMCs. The nucleotide sequence reads TGTGCCAGCTCCCCCGCTCTTAGCGGCTACGAGCAGTACTTC. This gives the protein CASSPALSGYEQYF.